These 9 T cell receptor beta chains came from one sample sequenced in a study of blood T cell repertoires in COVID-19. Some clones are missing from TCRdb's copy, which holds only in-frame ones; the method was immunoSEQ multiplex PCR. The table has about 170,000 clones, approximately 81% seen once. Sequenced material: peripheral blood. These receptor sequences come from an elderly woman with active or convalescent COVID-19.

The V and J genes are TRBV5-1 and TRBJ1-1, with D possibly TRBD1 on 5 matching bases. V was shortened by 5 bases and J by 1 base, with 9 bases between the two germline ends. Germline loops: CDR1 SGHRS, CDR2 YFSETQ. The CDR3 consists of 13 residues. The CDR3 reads CASSWGGNTEAFF. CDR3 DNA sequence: TGCGCCAGCAGTTGGGGGGGGAACACTGAAGCTTTCTTT.

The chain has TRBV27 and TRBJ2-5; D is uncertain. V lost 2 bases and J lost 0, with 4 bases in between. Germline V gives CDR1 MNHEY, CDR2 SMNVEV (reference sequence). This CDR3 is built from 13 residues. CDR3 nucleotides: TGTGCCAGCAGTTTACAGTACCAAGAGACCCAGTACTTC. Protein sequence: CASSLQYQETQYF.

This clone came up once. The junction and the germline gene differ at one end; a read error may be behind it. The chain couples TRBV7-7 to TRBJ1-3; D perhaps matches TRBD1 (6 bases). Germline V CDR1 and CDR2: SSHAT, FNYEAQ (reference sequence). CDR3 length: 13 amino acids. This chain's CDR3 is CASSLKGVHTIYF. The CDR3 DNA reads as TGTGCTAGCAGCTTGAAGGGGGTGCACACCATATATTTT.

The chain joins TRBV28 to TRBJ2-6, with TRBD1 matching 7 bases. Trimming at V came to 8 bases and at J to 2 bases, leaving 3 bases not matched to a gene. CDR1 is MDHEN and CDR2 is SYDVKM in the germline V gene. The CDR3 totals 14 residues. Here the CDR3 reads CASHTGAGANVLTF. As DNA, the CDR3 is TGTGCCAGCCATACAGGGGCTGGGGCCAACGTCCTGACTTTC.

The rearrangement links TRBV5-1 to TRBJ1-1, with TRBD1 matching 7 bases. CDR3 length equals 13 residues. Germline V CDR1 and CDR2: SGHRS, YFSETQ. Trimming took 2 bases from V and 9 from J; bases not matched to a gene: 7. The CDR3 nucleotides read TGCGCCAGCAGCTTAGGGACAGTCAGACAAGCTTTCTTT. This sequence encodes CASSLGTVRQAFF.

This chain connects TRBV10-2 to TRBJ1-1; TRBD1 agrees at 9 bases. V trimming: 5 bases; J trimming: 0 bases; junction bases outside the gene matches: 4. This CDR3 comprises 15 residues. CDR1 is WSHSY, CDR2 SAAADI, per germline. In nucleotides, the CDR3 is TGCGCCAGCAGTCCGGGACAGGGTCTGAACACTGAAGCTTTCTTT. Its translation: CASSPGQGLNTEAFF.

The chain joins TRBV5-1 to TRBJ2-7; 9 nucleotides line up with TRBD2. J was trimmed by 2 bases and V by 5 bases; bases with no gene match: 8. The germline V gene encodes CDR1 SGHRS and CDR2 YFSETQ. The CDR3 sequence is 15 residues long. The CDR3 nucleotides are TGCGCCAGCAGTCTTGTAGCGGGAGCCACCTACGAGCAGTACTTC. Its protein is CASSLVAGATYEQYF.

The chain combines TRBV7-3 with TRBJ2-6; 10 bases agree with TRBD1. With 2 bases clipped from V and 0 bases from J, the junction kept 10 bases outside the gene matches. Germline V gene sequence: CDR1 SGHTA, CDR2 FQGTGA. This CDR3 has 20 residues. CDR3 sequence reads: CASSLPRQGASFSGANVLTF. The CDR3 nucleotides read TGTGCCAGCAGCTTACCAAGACAGGGGGCTTCTTTCTCTGGGGCCAACGTCCTGACTTTC.

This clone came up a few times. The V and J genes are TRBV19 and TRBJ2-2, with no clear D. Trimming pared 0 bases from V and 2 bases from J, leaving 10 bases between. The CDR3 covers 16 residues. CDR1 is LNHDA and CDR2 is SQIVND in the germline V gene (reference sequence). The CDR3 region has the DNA TGTGCCAGTAGTATAGAAACCCAGATAAACACCGGGGAGCTGTTTTTT. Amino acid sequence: CASSIETQINTGELFF.